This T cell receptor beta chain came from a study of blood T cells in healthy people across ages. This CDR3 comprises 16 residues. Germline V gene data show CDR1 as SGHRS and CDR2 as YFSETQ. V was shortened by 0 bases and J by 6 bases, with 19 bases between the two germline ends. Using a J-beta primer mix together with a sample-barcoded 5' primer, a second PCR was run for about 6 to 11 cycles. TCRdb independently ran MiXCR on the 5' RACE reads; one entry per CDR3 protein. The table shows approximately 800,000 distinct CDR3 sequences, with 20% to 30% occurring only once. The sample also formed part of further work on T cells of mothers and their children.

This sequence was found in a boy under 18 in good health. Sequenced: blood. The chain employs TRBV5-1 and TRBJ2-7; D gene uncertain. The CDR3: CASSLASKTGPGEQYF. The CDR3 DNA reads TGCGCCAGCAGCTTGGCCTCGAAGACGGGCCCGGGCGAGCAGTACTTC.